The rows below give T cell receptor beta chains drawn from one sample of a study of T cell repertoires in cytomegalovirus infection. Antigens of these TCRs are unknown. MiXCR was run by TCRdb on the reads, yielding one entry per CDR3 protein. This sample has about 830,000 distinct CDR3 sequences, with about 31% found just once. The specimen was cultured CD8+ T cells from PBMCs, collected from culture after CMV antigen stimulation. These receptors were taken from a human donor in good health (CMV status not recorded). Some clones in this sample may be carry-over from other donors' samples. CDR3s include the opening cysteine and the closing phenylalanine or tryptophan. The D gene is left open where the match is weak. Clone size is stated in some rows and not others, as once, few, many or a class when expanded.

J | D | V | size | CDR3 | DNA
TRBJ1-1 | . | TRBV7-8 | few | CASSSLSGGFTEAFF | TGTGCCAGCAGCTCCCTATCGGGGGGCTTCACTGAAGCTTTCTTT
TRBJ2-2 | TRBD2 | TRBV7-9 | many | CASSPTPSGGLNTGELFF | TGTGCCAGCAGCCCTACTCCTAGCGGGGGCTTGAACACCGGGGAGCTGTTTTTT
TRBJ2-5 | . | TRBV7-9 | few | CASSLGTGSIETQYF | TGTGCCAGCAGCTTAGGCACAGGGTCGATTGAGACCCAGTACTTC
TRBJ1-2 | . | TRBV5-6 | . | CASSLAPPAGANYYGYTF | TGTGCCAGCAGCTTGGCCCCGCCGGCGGGGGCAAACTATTATGGCTACACCTTC
TRBJ2-2 | TRBD1 | TRBV5-4 | . | CASSHGRGQSGELFF | TGTGCCAGCAGCCATGGTAGGGGGCAGTCCGGGGAGCTGTTTTTT
TRBJ2-5 | TRBD1 | TRBV11-2 | few | CASSLGDRGQETQYF | TGTGCCAGCAGCTTAGGGGACAGGGGCCAAGAGACCCAGTACTTC
TRBJ2-2 | . | TRBV6-5 | few | CASSYSRAATGELFF | TGTGCCAGCAGTTACTCTCGGGCAGCCACCGGGGAGCTGTTTTTT
TRBJ2-1 | . | TRBV11-1 | . | CASSLVFRGVVLSYNEQFF | TGTGCCAGCAGCTTAGTCTTCAGGGGTGTAGTCCTCTCCTACAATGAGCAGTTCTTC
TRBJ2-2 | . | TRBV24-1 | . | CATSATRWVAGSGNTGELFF | TGTGCCACCAGTGCAACGCGGTGGGTAGCAGGGAGTGGGAACACCGGGGAGCTGTTTTTT
TRBJ2-3 | TRBD2 | TRBV27 | few | CASSPGGRGDTQYF | TGTGCCAGCAGTCCGGGGGGGCGTGGAGATACGCAGTATTTT
TRBJ2-1 | . | TRBV5-1 | many | CASSLDTYNEQFF | TGTGCCAGCAGTTTGGACACCTACAATGAGCAGTTCTTC
TRBJ2-3 | TRBD2 | TRBV2 | . | CASSQGLGRADTQYF | TGTGCCAGCAGCCAAGGACTAGGGAGGGCCGATACGCAGTATTTT
TRBJ1-4 | . | TRBV19 | few | CASSPDWGRNEKLFF | TGTGCCAGTAGTCCCGACTGGGGGCGGAATGAAAAACTGTTTTTT
TRBJ1-4 | . | TRBV15 | few | CATSRDPRNPGMFF | TGTGCCACCAGCAGAGATCCGCGGAACCCGGGGATGTTTTTT
TRBJ1-1 | . | TRBV28 | few | CASSDPGEGTEAFF | TGTGCCAGCAGTGACCCCGGGGAAGGCACTGAAGCTTTCTTT
TRBJ2-3 | . | TRBV7-2 | many | CASSPGRRADTQYF | TGTGCCAGCAGCCCGGGGCGTCGGGCAGATACGCAGTATTTT
TRBJ2-1 | . | TRBV12-5 | few | CASGRLEGALYNEQFF | TGTGCTAGTGGTAGATTGGAGGGGGCCCTATACAATGAGCAGTTCTTC
TRBJ2-1 | . | TRBV27 | . | CASSLGQAGNEQFF | TGTGCCAGCAGCCTAGGACAGGCGGGGAATGAGCAGTTCTTC
TRBJ2-3 | TRBD2 | TRBV6-1 | few | CASTRRGGTDTQYF | TGTGCCAGCACACGTCGGGGGGGGACAGATACGCAGTATTTT
TRBJ1-1 | . | TRBV7-9 | . | CASSPFQGNTEAFF | TGTGCCAGCAGCCCATTTCAGGGGAACACTGAAGCTTTCTTT
TRBJ2-3 | . | TRBV7-9 | few | CASQGLPSTDTQYF | TGTGCCAGCCAGGGACTCCCTAGCACAGATACGCAGTATTTT
TRBJ1-1 | . | TRBV19 | many | CASRSGDTEAFF | TGTGCCAGCAGGTCAGGGGACACTGAAGCTTTCTTT
TRBJ2-2 | TRBD2 | TRBV12-3/TRBV12-4 | . | CASRGEGSLPNTGELFF | TGTGCCAGTCGCGGGGAGGGGTCCCTCCCGAACACCGGGGAGCTGTTTTTT
TRBJ2-6 | . | TRBV4-3 | few | CASSQRGPGANVLTF | TGCGCCAGCAGCCAAAGGGGTCCTGGGGCCAACGTCCTGACTTTC
TRBJ2-4 | . | TRBV28 | . | CASSFPRAKNIQYF | TGTGCCAGCAGTTTCCCCCGGGCCAAAAACATTCAGTACTTC
TRBJ2-7 | . | TRBV20-1 | . | CSAELKGGLYEQYF | TGCAGTGCTGAGCTGAAGGGGGGCCTCTACGAGCAGTACTTC
TRBJ2-6 | . | TRBV7-6 | . | CASYTSGSGANVLTF | TGTGCCAGTTATACCTCGGGCTCTGGGGCCAACGTCCTGACTTTC
TRBJ2-3 | . | TRBV6-1 | few | CASSYTIRDLQQSAGTDTQYF | TGTGCCAGCAGTTACACTATCCGGGATTTACAACAGTCGGCGGGCACAGATACGCAGTATTTT
TRBJ1-1 | . | TRBV4-2 | . | CASSQSPGGSEAFF | TGTGCCAGCAGCCAGTCCCCTGGCGGTTCTGAAGCTTTCTTT
TRBJ2-7 | TRBD1 | TRBV6-8 | . | CASIPEGTGGIYEQYF | TGTGCCAGCATCCCTGAAGGGACAGGTGGAATATACGAGCAGTACTTC
TRBJ2-2 | TRBD2 | TRBV6-1 | . | CASYLPSSGPREDTGELFF | TGTGCCAGCTACCTCCCTTCCTCCGGGCCCCGGGAGGACACCGGGGAGCTGTTTTTT
TRBJ2-3 | . | TRBV6-5 | few | CASSYSMGSSTDTQYF | TGTGCCAGCAGTTACTCGATGGGTTCTAGCACAGATACGCAGTATTTT
TRBJ2-1 | . | TRBV7-8 | many | CASSPLQGTNEQFF | TGTGCCAGCAGCCCGCTGCAGGGGACCAATGAGCAGTTCTTC
TRBJ1-6 | . | TRBV28 | . | CASNGGGSYNSPLHF | TGTGCCAGCAATGGCGGGGGATCCTATAATTCACCCCTCCACTTT
TRBJ1-1 | . | TRBV6-5 | few | CASSYNPVVEAFF | TGTGCCAGCAGTTACAACCCTGTAGTGGAAGCTTTCTTT
TRBJ1-1 | . | TRBV14 | . | CASSHPGSLGTEAFF | TGTGCCAGCAGCCACCCGGGCTCCCTCGGCACTGAAGCTTTCTTT
TRBJ2-1 | TRBD2 | TRBV27 | . | CASSQPGLAGGPNEQFF | TGTGCCAGCAGTCAGCCGGGACTAGCGGGGGGACCCAATGAGCAGTTCTTC
TRBJ2-2 | TRBD1 | TRBV5-5 | . | CASSLAALFDRANTGELFF | TGTGCCAGCAGCTTGGCTGCCTTGTTCGACAGGGCGAACACCGGGGAGCTGTTTTTT
TRBJ1-2 | . | TRBV7-2 | medium-sized | CASTPLDPGSSYGYTF | TGTGCCAGCACCCCGCTGGACCCGGGATCGTCCTATGGCTACACCTTC
TRBJ1-5 | . | TRBV6-1 | few | CASSEAGGLGSNQPQHF | TGTGCCAGCAGTGAAGCAGGGGGGCTGGGGAGCAATCAGCCCCAGCATTTT
TRBJ1-1 | TRBD1 | TRBV4-1 | . | CANSARDRGYTEAFF | TGCGCCAACAGCGCTCGGGACAGGGGTTACACTGAAGCTTTCTTT
TRBJ1-5 | . | TRBV25-1 | . | CASSDGGQPQHF | TGTGCCAGCAGTGATGGAGGTCAGCCCCAGCATTTT
TRBJ1-2 | . | TRBV6-1 | few | CASSEGITWDYTF | TGTGCCAGCAGTGAAGGGATAACATGGGACTACACCTTC
TRBJ2-5 | . | TRBV12-5 | . | CASGGLEGETQYF | TGTGCTAGTGGTGGACTCGAAGGGGAGACCCAGTACTTC
TRBJ1-1 | . | TRBV5-1 | few | CASSLAGQASRSPNTEAFF | TGCGCCAGCAGCTTGGCGGGTCAGGCCAGTCGCAGCCCGAACACTGAAGCTTTCTTT
TRBJ2-1 | TRBD2 | TRBV12-3/TRBV12-4 | . | CASSTTGTSGGEKVNEQFF | TGTGCCAGCAGTACAACCGGGACTAGCGGGGGGGAGAAGGTCAATGAGCAGTTCTTC
TRBJ1-5 | . | TRBV5-6 | . | CASSFGGGRNQPQHF | TGTGCCAGCAGCTTCGGAGGAGGTCGCAATCAGCCCCAGCATTTT
TRBJ1-2 | . | TRBV3-1 | few | CASSSGTPPRYGYTF | TGTGCCAGCAGCTCCGGGACACCACCTCGTTATGGCTACACCTTC
TRBJ1-6 | . | TRBV20-1 | . | CSAHRDSTLHF | TGCAGTGCTCACAGGGATTCGACCCTCCACTTT
TRBJ2-5 | TRBD2 | TRBV7-2 | many | CASSPLRGTLQETQYF | TGTGCCAGCAGCCCATTGCGGGGGACCCTCCAAGAGACCCAGTACTTC
TRBJ2-1 | TRBD1 | TRBV7-9 | . | CASSLPTTGDNEQFF | TGTGCCAGCAGCTTGCCGACGACAGGGGACAATGAGCAGTTCTTC
TRBJ1-2 | TRBD1 | TRBV7-2 | many | CASSLFPSGTGADGYTF | TGTGCCAGCAGCTTATTCCCCTCCGGGACAGGGGCGGATGGCTACACCTTC
TRBJ1-3 | . | TRBV14 | . | CASSQGTSGNTIYF | TGTGCCAGCAGCCAAGGAACGTCTGGAAACACCATATATTTT
TRBJ2-2 | . | TRBV6-5 | few | CASSYPDGTNTGELFF | TGTGCCAGCAGTTACCCCGACGGCACGAACACCGGGGAGCTGTTTTTT
TRBJ2-3 | . | TRBV11-2 | . | CASSLDSWGHHTDTQYF | TGTGCCAGCAGCTTAGATAGTTGGGGGCATCACACAGATACGCAGTATTTT
TRBJ2-1 | . | TRBV6-1 | . | CASAHRYYNEQFF | TGTGCCAGCGCCCACAGATATTACAATGAGCAGTTCTTC
TRBJ2-7 | . | TRBV10-3 | . | CAISTHSGTDAYEQYF | TGTGCCATCAGTACACATTCCGGGACGGATGCTTACGAGCAGTACTTC